A single sample is the source of the 14 T cell receptor beta chains below, sequenced in a study of blood T cell repertoires in COVID-19. The protocol was immunoSEQ multiplex PCR, while the TCRdb copy is restricted to in-frame clones and leaves out a portion. The sample contains roughly 70,000 clones, around 80% of which appear only once. The sequenced sample consisted of peripheral blood. These TCRs come from a man in his 70s who had recovered from COVID-19.

The chain carries TRBV30 and TRBJ2-1, with D possibly being TRBD1 (5 bases). The CDR3 loop spans 14 amino acids. V lost 1 base, J lost 0 bases, and 7 bases lay in between. The V gene's germline CDR1 is GTSNPN and CDR2 SVGIG (reference sequence). CDR3 residues: CAWSAGISYNEQFF. CDR3 nucleotide sequence: TGTGCCTGGAGTGCAGGGATCTCCTACAATGAGCAGTTCTTC.

The rearrangement joins TRBV27 to TRBJ1-5; D unclear. Germline values: CDR1 MNHEY, CDR2 SMNVEV (reference sequence). V dropped 5 bases and J dropped 4 bases, with 9 bases sitting between them. This CDR3 is built from 13 residues. CDR3 bases: TGTGCCAGCAGTCACCAGAATAATCAGCCCCAGCATTTT. Its translation is CASSHQNNQPQHF.

The chain has TRBV4-3 and TRBJ2-7; D not certain. With 2 bases removed from V and 1 base from J, the gap between germline ends came to 9 bases. Germline values: CDR1 LGHNA, CDR2 YSLEER. The CDR3 covers 14 residues. The CDR3 sequence: CASSQFASSYEQYF. The CDR3 DNA is TGCGCCAGCAGCCAATTTGCCAGTTCCTACGAGCAGTACTTC.

V and J are TRBV2 and TRBJ2-5; D possibly corresponds to TRBD2 (7 bases). This CDR3 region has 16 residues. Deletions cut 4 bases from V and 2 bases from J, with 17 bases between. CDR1 is SNHLY and CDR2 is FYNNEI in the germline V gene. The CDR3 coding sequence is TGTGCCAGCAGTGGGATGGGGGGGCTTGTGCAAGAGACCCAGTACTTC. It yields the protein CASSGMGGLVQETQYF.

CDR3 sequence: CASSLAGTESSYEQYF. CDR3 sequence (DNA): TGCGCCAGCAGCTTGGCCGGGACAGAGAGCTCCTACGAGCAGTACTTC. The rearrangement joins TRBV5-1 to TRBJ2-7; 7 nucleotides agree with TRBD1. Germline trimming cut 0 bases from V and 0 bases from J; bases unmatched to any gene: 6. CDR3 length: 16 amino acids. Germline CDR1 is SGHRS and CDR2 is YFSETQ.

The genes are TRBV6-4 and TRBJ1-2; no clear D gene. V lost 10 bases and J lost 4, with 16 bases in between. Germline CDR1 and CDR2: MRHNA and SNTAGT. The CDR3 spans 13 residues. CDR3 nucleotides: TGTGCCACCTCGACGAACGGGGTCTATGGCTACACCTTC. This encodes CATSTNGVYGYTF.

This rearrangement joins TRBV19 to TRBJ2-7; 7 nucleotides match TRBD1. Germline trimming cut 10 bases from V and 4 bases from J; bases unmatched to any gene: 13. Germline assignment: CDR1 LNHDA and CDR2 SQIVND (reference sequence). The CDR3 loop spans 14 amino acids. The chain's CDR3 is CATTLTGKSYEQYF. DNA of the CDR3: TGTGCCACCACCCTGACAGGGAAATCGTACGAGCAGTACTTC.

The V call is TRBV5-1, the J call TRBJ1-6, with TRBD1 matching 9 bases. Germline assignment: CDR1 SGHRS and CDR2 YFSETQ. The CDR3 is 15 amino acids. V dropped 4 bases and J dropped 13; count of bases not matched to a gene: 12. CDR3 amino acids: CASSPAQGAQTPLHF. DNA for the CDR3: TGCGCCAGCAGCCCGGCACAGGGGGCGCAGACCCCCCTCCACTTT.

This clone has ten or more counts. This chain joins TRBV7-9 and TRBJ1-5; no clear D. The CDR3 is 12 residues long. With 4 bases removed from V and 4 bases from J, the gap between germline ends came to 5 bases. Looked up from germline, CDR1 is SEHNR and CDR2 is FQNEAQ (reference sequence). The CDR3 DNA reads TGTGCCAGCAGCTCCCCAAATCAGCCCCAGCATTTT. Its protein product is CASSSPNQPQHF.

The chain carries TRBV11-3 and TRBJ2-5; D not certain. V lost 5 bases and J lost 4, with 8 bases in between. The CDR3 consists of 12 residues. CDR1 SGHNT and CDR2 YENEEA come from the germline V gene. The CDR3 sequence: CASSASRETQYF. The DNA for the CDR3 is TGTGCCAGCAGCGCGAGTCGAGAGACCCAGTACTTC.

The chain joins TRBV4-2 to TRBJ1-1; a possible D gene is TRBD1 (5 bases). This CDR3 comprises 16 residues. Trimming cost V 3 bases and J 2 bases, with 16 bases left between them. Germline-derived CDR1 and CDR2 are LGHNA and YNFKEQ. CDR3: CASSHAPGGRNTEAFF. In DNA form, the CDR3 reads TGTGCCAGCAGCCACGCTCCGGGGGGTCGAAACACTGAAGCTTTCTTT.

The DNA of the CDR3 is TGTGCCAGCAGCTCGGGACAGGGAGAGACCCAGTACTTC. It specifies CASSSGQGETQYF. The chain employs TRBV7-2 and TRBJ2-5, with 9 bases fitting TRBD1. Trimming removed 4 bases from V and 4 bases from J; junction bases left unmatched: 1. Germline lookup yields CDR1 SGHTA and CDR2 FQGNSA. The CDR3 runs to 13 residues.

In this sample, this clone turned up once. The chain couples TRBV6-2 or TRBV6-3 to TRBJ2-3, with unresolved D. From germline, CDR1 is MNHEY and CDR2 SVGEGT. V was shortened by 5 bases and J by 2 bases, with 11 bases between the two germline ends. The CDR3 is 14 amino acids. Here the CDR3 reads CASSLQDFTDTQYF. The CDR3 nucleotides are TGTGCCAGCAGTCTACAAGACTTCACAGATACGCAGTATTTT.

This clone came up a few times. This sequence joins TRBV14 and TRBJ2-7, with D possibly being TRBD1 (6 bases). Between the trimmed V and J ends, which lost 1 base and 6 bases, there was a span of 10 bases. CDR1 and CDR2 (germline): SGHDN, FVKESK. The CDR3 covers 13 residues. CDR3 nucleotides: TGTGCCAGCAGCCAAGTGACAGGTACCGAGCAGTACTTC. Protein: CASSQVTGTEQYF.